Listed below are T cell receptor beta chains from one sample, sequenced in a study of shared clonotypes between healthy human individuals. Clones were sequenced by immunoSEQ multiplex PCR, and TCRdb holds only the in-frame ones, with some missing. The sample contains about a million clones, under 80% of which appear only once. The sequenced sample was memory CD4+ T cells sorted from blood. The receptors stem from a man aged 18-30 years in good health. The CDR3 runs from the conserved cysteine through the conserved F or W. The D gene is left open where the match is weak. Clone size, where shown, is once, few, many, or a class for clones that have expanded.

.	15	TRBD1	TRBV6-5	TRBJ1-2	CASSKDRGRSYGYTF	TGTGCCAGCAGCAAAGACAGGGGGCGCAGCTATGGCTACACCTTC
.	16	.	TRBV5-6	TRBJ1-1	CASSLGAKLMNTEAFF	TGTGCCAGCAGCTTGGGAGCTAAGCTCATGAACACTGAAGCTTTCTTT
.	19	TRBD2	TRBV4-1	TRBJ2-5	CASSQDFTSGDPNQETQYF	TGCGCCAGCAGCCAAGATTTCACTAGCGGAGACCCCAACCAAGAGACCCAGTACTTC
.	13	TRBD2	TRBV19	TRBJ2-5	CASSISGRETQYF	TGTGCCAGTAGTATTTCCGGGAGGGAGACCCAGTACTTC
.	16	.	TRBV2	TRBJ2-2	CASKSTAGSNTGELFF	TGTGCCAGCAAGTCGACGGCGGGATCGAACACCGGGGAGCTGTTTTTT
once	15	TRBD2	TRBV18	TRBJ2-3	CASSPLAGTTDTQYF	TGTGCCAGCTCACCACTAGCGGGAACCACAGATACGCAGTATTTT
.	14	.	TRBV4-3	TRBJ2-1	CASSQRTPANEQFF	TGCGCCAGCAGCCAGAGGACTCCCGCCAATGAGCAGTTCTTC
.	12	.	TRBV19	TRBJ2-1	CASSIWGREQFF	TGTGCCAGTAGTATTTGGGGACGGGAGCAGTTCTTC
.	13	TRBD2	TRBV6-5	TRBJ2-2	CASSRGGTGELFF	TGTGCCAGCAGCCGCGGGGGCACCGGGGAGCTGTTTTTT
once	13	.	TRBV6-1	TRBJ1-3	CASSDGPGNTIYF	TGTGCCAGCAGTGACGGTCCTGGAAACACCATATATTTT
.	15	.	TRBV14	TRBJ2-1	CASSRSRGFIDEQFF	TGTGCCAGCAGCCGATCACGGGGGTTTATCGATGAGCAGTTCTTC
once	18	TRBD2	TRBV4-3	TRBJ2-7	CASSPGQGTSGTNYEQYF	TGCGCCAGCAGCCCCGGGCAGGGGACTAGCGGAACTAACTACGAGCAGTACTTC
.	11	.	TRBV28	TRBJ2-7	CASLQDYEQYF	TGTGCCAGCCTACAGGACTACGAGCAGTACTTC
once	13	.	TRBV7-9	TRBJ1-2	CASQGSKNYGYTF	TGTGCCAGCCAAGGTAGTAAAAACTATGGCTACACCTTC
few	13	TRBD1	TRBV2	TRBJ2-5	CASRRRGRETQYF	TGTGCCAGCAGACGCAGGGGGCGTGAGACCCAGTACTTC
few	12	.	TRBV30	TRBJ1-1	CAWSSRTAEAFF	TGTGCCTGGAGTAGTCGGACAGCTGAAGCTTTCTTT
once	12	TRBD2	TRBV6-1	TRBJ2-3	CASSEVTSGRYF	TGTGCCAGCAGTGAAGTGACTAGCGGGAGGTATTTT
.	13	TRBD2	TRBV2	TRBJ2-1	CASSERGGNEQFF	TGTGCCAGCAGTGAGCGGGGGGGCAATGAGCAGTTCTTC
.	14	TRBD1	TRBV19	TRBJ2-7	CARLWTGALYEQYF	TGTGCCAGGCTATGGACAGGGGCCCTCTACGAGCAGTACTTC
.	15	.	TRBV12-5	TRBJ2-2	CASGLVISNTGELFF	TGTGCTAGTGGTTTGGTAATCAGCAACACCGGGGAGCTGTTTTTT
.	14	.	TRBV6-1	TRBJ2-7	CASSEIDRTYEQYF	TGTGCCAGCAGTGAAATTGACAGGACCTACGAGCAGTACTTC
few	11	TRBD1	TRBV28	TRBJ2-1	CASTTGGSWFF	TGTGCCAGCACCACAGGGGGCTCGTGGTTCTTC
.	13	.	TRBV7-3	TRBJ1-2	CASSFEGNYGYTF	TGTGCCAGCAGCTTCGAGGGAAACTATGGCTACACCTTC
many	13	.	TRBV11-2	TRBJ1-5	CASSLDQGQPQHF	TGTGCCAGCAGCTTAGATCAGGGGCAGCCCCAGCATTTT
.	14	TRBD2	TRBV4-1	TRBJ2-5	CASSPGGYRETQYF	TGCGCCAGCAGCCCGGGGGGGTACCGAGAGACCCAGTACTTC
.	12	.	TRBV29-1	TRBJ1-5	CSVAGDNQPQHF	TGCAGCGTTGCGGGGGACAATCAGCCCCAGCATTTT
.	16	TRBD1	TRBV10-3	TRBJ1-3	CAISPTNDRAGNTIYF	TGTGCCATCAGTCCCACCAACGACAGGGCTGGAAACACCATATATTTT
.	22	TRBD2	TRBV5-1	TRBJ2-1	CASSLVAKTSGLTNATHNEQFF	TGCGCCAGCAGCTTGGTGGCTAAGACTAGCGGTCTTACAAACGCCACTCACAATGAGCAGTTCTTC
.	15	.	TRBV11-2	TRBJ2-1	CASSFGSSSYNEQFF	TGTGCCAGCAGCTTTGGCTCCAGCTCCTACAATGAGCAGTTCTTC
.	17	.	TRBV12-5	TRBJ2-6	CASGLVPIDSGANVLTF	TGTGCTAGTGGTTTGGTACCGATCGACTCTGGGGCCAACGTCCTGACTTTC
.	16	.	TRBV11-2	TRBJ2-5	CASSLTGTTLSETQYF	TGTGCCAGCAGCTTGACAGGAACCACGCTGTCCGAGACCCAGTACTTC
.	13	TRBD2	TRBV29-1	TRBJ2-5	CSVMGLAGETQYF	TGCAGCGTAATGGGACTAGCGGGAGAGACCCAGTACTTC
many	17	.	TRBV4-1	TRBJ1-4	CASSPLGVAGPNEKLFF	TGCGCCAGCAGCCCTCTAGGGGTTGCAGGGCCTAATGAAAAACTGTTTTTT
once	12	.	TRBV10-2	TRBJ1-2	CASVEQNYGYTF	TGCGCCAGCGTTGAGCAGAACTATGGCTACACCTTC
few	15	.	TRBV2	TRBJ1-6	CASTPTGHSNSPLHF	TGTGCCAGCACCCCAACAGGGCACAGCAATTCACCCCTCCACTTT
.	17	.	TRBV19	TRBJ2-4	CASSMDGGGFGKNIQYF	TGTGCCAGTAGTATGGACGGAGGAGGGTTTGGCAAAAACATTCAGTACTTC
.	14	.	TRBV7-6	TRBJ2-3	CASSSVLRTDTQYF	TGTGCCAGCAGCAGCGTTCTGCGGACAGATACGCAGTATTTT
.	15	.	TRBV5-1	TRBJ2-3	CASRTRLVGQDTQYF	TGCGCCAGCAGAACTAGACTAGTCGGTCAAGATACGCAGTATTTT
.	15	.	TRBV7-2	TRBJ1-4	CASSLAPWAKEELFF	TGTGCCAGCAGCTTAGCACCTTGGGCGAAGGAGGAACTGTTTTTT
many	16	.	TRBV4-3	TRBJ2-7	CASSQSTGGTIYEQYF	TGCGCCAGCAGCCAGAGCACTGGCGGGACGATCTACGAGCAGTACTTC